This T cell receptor (beta chain) was retrieved from a study of blood T cell repertoires in COVID-19. Whole-study context: Sources were T cells, B-cell-depleted T cells, or PBMCs; the material itself was cDNA or gDNA.

The table came from immunoSEQ multiplex PCR; TCRdb's copy has only in-frame clones and leaves some out. The repertoire holds approximately 24,000 clones, with over 70% as singletons. The clonotype was recovered from a human donor with active COVID-19. The donor label of this sample is uncertain. Source material: peripheral blood.

CDR3 sequence: CASSGAGNQPQHF. CDR3 DNA sequence: TGTGCCAGCTCAGGGGCAGGGAATCAGCCCCAGCATTTT. The gene calls are TRBV18 and TRBJ1-5; a weak D match, TRBD1 (5 bases). Germline CDR1 and CDR2: KGHSH and LQKENI. V shed 5 bases and J shed 4 bases, with 9 bases lying between them. This CDR3 region has 13 residues.